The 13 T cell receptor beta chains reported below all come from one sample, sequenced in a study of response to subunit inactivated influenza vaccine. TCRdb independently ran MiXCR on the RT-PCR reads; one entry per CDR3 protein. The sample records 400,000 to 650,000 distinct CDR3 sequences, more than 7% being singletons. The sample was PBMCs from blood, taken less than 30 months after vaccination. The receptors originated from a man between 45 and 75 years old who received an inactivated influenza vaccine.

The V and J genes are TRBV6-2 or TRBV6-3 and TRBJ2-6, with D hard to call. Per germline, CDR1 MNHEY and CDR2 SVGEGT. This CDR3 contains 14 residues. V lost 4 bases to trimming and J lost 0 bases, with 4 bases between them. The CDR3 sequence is CASSWVSGANVLTF. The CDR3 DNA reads TGTGCCAGCAGTTGGGTCTCTGGGGCCAACGTCCTGACTTTC.

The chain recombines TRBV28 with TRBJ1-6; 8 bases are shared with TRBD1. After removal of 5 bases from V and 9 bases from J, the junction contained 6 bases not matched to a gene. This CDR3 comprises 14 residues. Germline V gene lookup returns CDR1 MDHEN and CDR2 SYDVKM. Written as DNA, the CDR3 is TGTGCCAGCAGTCAGCGACAGGGGAGTTCACCCCTCCACTTT. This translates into CASSQRQGSSPLHF. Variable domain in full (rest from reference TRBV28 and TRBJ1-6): DVKVTQSSRYLVKRTGEKVFLECVQDMDHENMFWYRQDPGLGLRLIYFSYDVKMKEKGDIPEGYSVSREKKERFSLILESASTNQTSMYLCASSQRQGSSPLHFGNGTRLTVT.

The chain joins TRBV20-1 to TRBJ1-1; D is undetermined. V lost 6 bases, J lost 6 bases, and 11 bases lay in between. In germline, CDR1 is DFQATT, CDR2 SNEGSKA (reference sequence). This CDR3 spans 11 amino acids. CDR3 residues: CSALSRPEAFF. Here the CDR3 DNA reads TGCAGTGCCCTGTCGCGTCCTGAAGCTTTCTTT.

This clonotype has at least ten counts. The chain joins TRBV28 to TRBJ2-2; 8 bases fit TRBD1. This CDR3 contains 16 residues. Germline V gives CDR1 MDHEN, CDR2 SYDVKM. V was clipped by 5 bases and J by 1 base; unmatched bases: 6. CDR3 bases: TGTGCCAGCAGTGCATTGGGACAGGTGAACACCGGGGAGCTGTTTTTT. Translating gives CASSALGQVNTGELFF.

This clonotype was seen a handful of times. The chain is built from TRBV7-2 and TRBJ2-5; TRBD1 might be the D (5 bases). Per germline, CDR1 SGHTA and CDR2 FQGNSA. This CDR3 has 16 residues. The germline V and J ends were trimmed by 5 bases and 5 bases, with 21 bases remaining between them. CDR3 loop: CASSKVQGAPSETQYF. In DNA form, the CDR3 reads TGTGCCAGCAGCAAAGTCCAGGGTGCCCCAAGTGAGACCCAGTACTTC.

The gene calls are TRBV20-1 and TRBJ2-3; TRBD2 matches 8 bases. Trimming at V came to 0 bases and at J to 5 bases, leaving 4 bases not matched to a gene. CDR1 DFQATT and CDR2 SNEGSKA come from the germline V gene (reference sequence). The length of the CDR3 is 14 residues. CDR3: CSARETGGKDTQYF. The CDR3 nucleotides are TGCAGTGCTAGAGAAACGGGAGGGAAAGATACGCAGTATTTT.

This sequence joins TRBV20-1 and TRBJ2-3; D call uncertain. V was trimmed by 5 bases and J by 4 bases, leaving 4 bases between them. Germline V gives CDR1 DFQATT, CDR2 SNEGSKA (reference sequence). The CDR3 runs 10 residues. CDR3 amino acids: CSASADTQYF. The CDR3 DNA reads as TGCAGTGCTTCAGCAGATACGCAGTATTTT.

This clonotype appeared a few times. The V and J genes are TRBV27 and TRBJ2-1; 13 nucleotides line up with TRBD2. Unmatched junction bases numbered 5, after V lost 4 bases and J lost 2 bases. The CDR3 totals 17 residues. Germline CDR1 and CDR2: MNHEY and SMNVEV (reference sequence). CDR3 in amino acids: CASSSGTSGVAYNEQFF. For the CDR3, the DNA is TGTGCCAGCAGTTCAGGGACTAGCGGGGTGGCCTACAATGAGCAGTTCTTC.

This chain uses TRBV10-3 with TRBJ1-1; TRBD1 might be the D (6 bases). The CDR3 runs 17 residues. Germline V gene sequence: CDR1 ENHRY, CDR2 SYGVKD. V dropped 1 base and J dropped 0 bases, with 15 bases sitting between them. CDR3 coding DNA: TGTGCCATCAGTGAGTATTCCCAGGGGCAGATGAACACTGAAGCTTTCTTT. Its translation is CAISEYSQGQMNTEAFF.

The CDR3 nucleotides read TGTGCCAGCAGTTACCCAAAGACTAGCGGGATCTCCTACGAGCAGTACTTC. Its protein is CASSYPKTSGISYEQYF. This sequence joins TRBV6-2 or TRBV6-3 and TRBJ2-7; 11 positions match TRBD2. Germline CDR1 is MNHEY and CDR2 is SVGEGT. Losses at the gene ends were 2 bases for V and 0 bases for J; bases not matched to a gene: 6. This CDR3 is built from 17 residues.

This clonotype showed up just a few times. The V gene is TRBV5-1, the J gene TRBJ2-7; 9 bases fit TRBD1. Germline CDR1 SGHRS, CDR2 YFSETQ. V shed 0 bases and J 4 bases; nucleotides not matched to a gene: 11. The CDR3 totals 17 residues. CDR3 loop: CASSLGRGTGTPYEQYF. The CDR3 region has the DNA TGCGCCAGCAGCTTGGGCAGAGGGACAGGGACCCCTTACGAGCAGTACTTC.

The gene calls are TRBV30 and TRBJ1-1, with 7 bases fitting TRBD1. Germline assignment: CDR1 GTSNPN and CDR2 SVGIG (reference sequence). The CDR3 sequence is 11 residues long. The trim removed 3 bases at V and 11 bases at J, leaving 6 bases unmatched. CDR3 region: CAWSARGWAFF. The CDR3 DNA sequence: TGTGCCTGGAGCGCCAGGGGGTGGGCTTTCTTT. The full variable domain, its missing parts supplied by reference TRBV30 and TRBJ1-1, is SQTIHQWPATLVQPVGSPLSLECTVEGTSNPNLYWYRQAAGRGLQLLFYSVGIGQISSEVPQNLSASRPQDRQFILSSKKLLLSDSGFYLCAWSARGWAFFGQGTRLTVV.

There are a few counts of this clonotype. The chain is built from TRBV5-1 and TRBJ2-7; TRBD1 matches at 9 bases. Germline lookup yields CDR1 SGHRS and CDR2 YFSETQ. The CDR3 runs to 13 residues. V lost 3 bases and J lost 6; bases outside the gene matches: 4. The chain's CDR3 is CASSSGTGIEQYF. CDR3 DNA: TGCGCCAGCAGCTCCGGGACAGGGATCGAGCAGTACTTC.